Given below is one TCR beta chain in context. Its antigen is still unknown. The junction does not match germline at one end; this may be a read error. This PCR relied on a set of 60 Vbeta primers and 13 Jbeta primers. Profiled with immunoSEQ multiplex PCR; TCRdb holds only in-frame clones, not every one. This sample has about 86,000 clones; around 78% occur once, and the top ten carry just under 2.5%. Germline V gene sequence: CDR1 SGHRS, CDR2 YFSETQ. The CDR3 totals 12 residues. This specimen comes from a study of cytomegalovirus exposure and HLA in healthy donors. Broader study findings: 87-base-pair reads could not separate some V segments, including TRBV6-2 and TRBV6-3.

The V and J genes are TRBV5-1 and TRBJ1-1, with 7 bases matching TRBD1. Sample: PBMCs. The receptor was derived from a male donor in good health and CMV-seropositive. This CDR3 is CASSLRLGTAIF. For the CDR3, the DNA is TGCGCCAGCAGCTTGAGGCTTGGGACAGCAATTTTT.